This TCR beta chain was retrieved from a study of graft-versus-host responses after intestinal transplantation. About the research overall: Recipients across the board were started on anti-thymocyte globulin induction, then kept on tacrolimus and steroids for about 3 years. The study, taken as a whole, reports: Present in recipient marrow, GvH clones included some that appeared first in ileum or blood.

Assay: immunoSEQ multiplex PCR; the TCRdb copy retains only in-frame clones and omits some. The repertoire holds some 120,000 clones, just over 90% seen once, with roughly 0.24% in the top ten. About this clone itself: The antigen remains unidentified.

The CDR3 covers 15 residues. Trimming removed 5 bases from V and 7 bases from J; junction bases left unmatched: 7. The germline V gene has CDR1 LGHNT and CDR2 FRNRAP. The receptor was derived from a human donor who was the organ donor for an intestinal transplant. The chain links TRBV12-5 to TRBJ2-2, with TRBD1 matching over 10 bases. This sample comprised unstimulated CD4+ T cells sorted from spleen or lymph node cells, obtained before transplant. The CDR3 reads CASGPLTGGGGELFF. The CDR3 coding sequence is TGTGCTAGTGGTCCCCTGACAGGGGGCGGCGGGGAGCTGTTTTTT.